Listed here are 11 T cell receptor beta chains from one sample, sequenced in a study of tumor-infiltrating lymphocytes in primary liver carcinoma. With around 490 ng total RNA as template and a constant-region primer, TCR beta cDNA was made. For TCR beta, libraries were produced by three nested multiplex PCR rounds using slightly modified ARM-PCR. TRBV1-TRBV30 forward primers and a C-beta reverse primer were used in the first two PCR rounds, which each ran for about 10 cycles. TCRdb analysed the multiplex PCR reads with MiXCR anew, one entry per CDR3 protein. Of 300,000 to 400,000 distinct CDR3 sequences in the sample, 50% to 70% were seen once. Unsorted whole blood yielded blood RNA, and germline DNA was extracted as well. The sequencing input was peripheral blood. Every receptor here comes from a man in his forties with primary liver carcinoma and hepatitis B virus infection.

The chain employs TRBV28 and TRBJ1-5, with D unresolved. The V end was cut by 1 base, the J end by 2 bases, with 12 bases between. The CDR3 consists of 16 residues. From germline, CDR1 is MDHEN and CDR2 SYDVKM. The CDR3 spells CASSLLRSSGNQPQHF. Here the CDR3 DNA reads TGTGCCAGCAGTTTATTGAGGTCATCCGGCAATCAGCCCCAGCATTTT.

This clonotype was seen at least ten times. The V gene is TRBV11-2, the J gene TRBJ1-1, with D unclear. The germline V gene has CDR1 SGHAT and CDR2 FQNNGV. The CDR3 loop spans 15 amino acids. The V end lost 1 base, the J end lost 1 base, and 10 bases lay between the germline ends. The chain's CDR3 is CASSLAWAGNTEAFF. CDR3 coding DNA: TGTGCCAGCAGCTTAGCATGGGCAGGGAACACTGAAGCTTTCTTT.

Note on this clonotype: Possible read error: a much larger clone is one base away. The gene calls are TRBV7-8 and TRBJ2-1, with a possible D match to TRBD2 (5 bases). CDR1 and CDR2 from the germline V gene are SGHVS and FQNEAQ. The CDR3 spans 13 residues. V was shortened by 1 base and J by 9 bases, with 10 bases between the two germline ends. DNA for the CDR3: TGTGCCAGCAGCTTAGTAACGGGGTCTGAGCAGTTCTTC. This codes for CASSLVTGSEQFF. Combining the CDR3 with reference TRBV7-8 and TRBJ2-1 gives the whole variable domain GAGVSQSPRYKVAKRGQDVALRCDPISGHVSLFWYQQALGQGPEFLTYFQNEAQLDKSGLPSDRFFAERPEGSVSTLKIQRTQQEDSAVYLCASSLVTGSEQFFGPGTRLTVL.

Notes on this clonotype: One end of the junction does not line up with germline, which may come from a read error. This sequence joins TRBV11-2 and TRBJ1-4; 7 bases agree with TRBD1. The CDR3 length is 14 residues. Germline V gives CDR1 SGHAT, CDR2 FQNNGV. The CDR3 nucleotides are TGTGCCAGCAGCTCAGGGCAGGGGGGTGAAGAACTGTTTTTT. Protein product: CASSSGQGGEELFF.

Comments on this clonotype: Its ends do not fully match the called genes, so a read error is possible. The chain employs TRBV28 and TRBJ2-6; D may correspond to TRBD1 or TRBD2 (6 bases each). CDR3 length equals 17 residues. CDR1 MDHEN and CDR2 SYDVKM come from the germline V gene. The CDR3 DNA is TGTGCCAGCAGTTTCACGGGGGCGGGTACTGGGACCAACGTCCTGACTTTC. It translates to CASSFTGAGTGTNVLTF.

This clonotype was seen a few times. The chain couples TRBV14 to TRBJ2-1; 7 bases map to TRBD2. V dropped 4 bases and J dropped 3; count of bases not matched to a gene: 6. This CDR3 is 15 amino acids long. Germline V gene lookup returns CDR1 SGHDN and CDR2 FVKESK. The CDR3 protein is CASSPSGTIYNEQFF. The CDR3 nucleotides read TGTGCCAGCAGCCCTTCTGGGACTATCTACAATGAGCAGTTCTTC.

This clonotype was recorded a few times. The V and J genes are TRBV6-5 and TRBJ2-2; TRBD2 is a possible D gene (5 bases). The CDR3 is made up of 14 amino acids. Between the trimmed V and J ends, which lost 7 bases and 6 bases, there was a span of 15 bases. The germline V gene has CDR1 MNHEY and CDR2 SVGAGI. CDR3 in amino acids: CASKTPLGAGELFF. The CDR3 DNA sequence: TGTGCCAGCAAGACACCCCTCGGGGCCGGGGAGCTGTTTTTT.

Of note for this clonotype: This may arise from a read error, as a much more abundant clone is one base away. The chain is built from TRBV28 and TRBJ1-1; a weak D match, TRBD1 (6 bases). V shed 10 bases and J shed 1 base, with 13 bases lying between them. This CDR3 is 13 amino acids long. CDR1 is MDHEN and CDR2 is SYDVKM in the germline V gene. The CDR3 sequence: CAIQQGQNTEAFF. The CDR3 DNA is TGTGCCATCCAACAGGGACAGAACACTGAAGCTTTCTTT.

A remark on this clonotype: A much larger clone differs from this one at a single base, so this may be a read error. The rearrangement joins TRBV12-3 or TRBV12-4 to TRBJ1-5; D gene uncertain. This CDR3 spans 13 amino acids. For the CDR3, the DNA is TGTACCAGCGGCCTTCGGCCTCATCAGCCCCAGCATTTT. It specifies CTSGLRPHQPQHF.

As for this clonotype: It is likely a read error, because the conserved phenylalanine at the end of the CDR3 is missing. The chain has TRBV5-1 and TRBJ2-7; 11 bases match TRBD2. Trimming at V came to 4 bases and at J to 2 bases, leaving 5 bases not matched to a gene. Germline assignment: CDR1 SGHRS and CDR2 YFSETQ. This CDR3 is 15 amino acids long. CDR3 protein: CASSTELAGAYEQYL. CDR3 coding DNA: TGCGCCAGCAGCACAGAACTAGCGGGGGCCTACGAGCAGTACCTC.

Notes on this clonotype: A much larger clonotype is one base distant, so this may be a read error. V gene TRBV29-1 combines with J gene TRBJ2-3; D is unclear. The germline gives CDR1 SQVTM, CDR2 ANQGSEA. The CDR3 extends over 12 amino acids. Written as DNA, the CDR3 is TGCAACGTTGAAGTCGAGAACGATACGCAGTATTTT. Residues: CNVEVENDTQYF.